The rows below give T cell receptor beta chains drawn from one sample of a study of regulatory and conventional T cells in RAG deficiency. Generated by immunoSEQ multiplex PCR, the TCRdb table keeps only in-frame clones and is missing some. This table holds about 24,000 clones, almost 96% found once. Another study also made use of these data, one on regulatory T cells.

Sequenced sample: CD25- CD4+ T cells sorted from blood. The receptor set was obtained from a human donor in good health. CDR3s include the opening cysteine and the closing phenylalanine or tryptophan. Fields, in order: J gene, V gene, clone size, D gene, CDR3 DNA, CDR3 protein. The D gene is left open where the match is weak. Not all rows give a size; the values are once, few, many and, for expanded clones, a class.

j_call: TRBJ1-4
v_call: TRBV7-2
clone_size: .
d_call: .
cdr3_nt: TGTGCCAGCGGAGGTGGGTGGGGTGAAAAACTGTTTTTT
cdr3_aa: CASGGGWGEKLFF

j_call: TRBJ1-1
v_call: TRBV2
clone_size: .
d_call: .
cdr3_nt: TGTGCCAGCAGAGATGACACGGTCTTGGAAGCTTTCTTT
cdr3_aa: CASRDDTVLEAFF

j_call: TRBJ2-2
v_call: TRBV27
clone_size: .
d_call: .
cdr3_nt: TGTGCCAGTCGGGCCGGGGAGCTGTTTTTT
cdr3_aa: CASRAGELFF

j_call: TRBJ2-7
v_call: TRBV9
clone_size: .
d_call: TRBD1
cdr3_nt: TGTGCCAGCAGCGTTGAACAGGGGGCGCGGATTTACGAGCAGTACTTC
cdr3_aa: CASSVEQGARIYEQYF

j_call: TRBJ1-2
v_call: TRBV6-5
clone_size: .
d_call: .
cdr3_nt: TGTGCCAGCAGACATGTAACAGGTTATGGCTACACCTTC
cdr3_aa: CASRHVTGYGYTF

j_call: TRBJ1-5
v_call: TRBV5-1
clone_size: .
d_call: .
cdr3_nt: TGCGCCAGCAGCTTGGCAGGGAAAGTTGGTCAGCCCCAGCATTTT
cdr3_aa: CASSLAGKVGQPQHF

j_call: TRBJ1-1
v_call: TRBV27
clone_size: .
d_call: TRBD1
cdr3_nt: TGTGCCAGCAGACGACAGGGGTTGAACACTGAAGCTTTCTTT
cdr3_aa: CASRRQGLNTEAFF

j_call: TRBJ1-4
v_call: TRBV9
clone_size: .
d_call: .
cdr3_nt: TGTGCCAGCAGCGTAGCGGGGGGCGCGGGTGAAAAACTGTTTTTT
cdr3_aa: CASSVAGGAGEKLFF

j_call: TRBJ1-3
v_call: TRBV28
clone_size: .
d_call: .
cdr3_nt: TGTGCCAGCAGGGGGGGGGCTTTATCTGGAAACACCATATATTTT
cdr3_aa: CASRGGALSGNTIYF

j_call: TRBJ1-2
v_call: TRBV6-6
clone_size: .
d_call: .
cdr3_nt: TGTGCCAGCAGCCCAGGACAACGCTATGGCTACACCTTC
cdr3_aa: CASSPGQRYGYTF

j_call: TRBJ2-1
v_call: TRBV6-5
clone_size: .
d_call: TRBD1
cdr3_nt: TGTGCCAGCAGCGGACAGGGTTGGGATGAGCAGTTCTTC
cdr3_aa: CASSGQGWDEQFF

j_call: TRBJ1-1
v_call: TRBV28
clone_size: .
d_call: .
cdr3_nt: TGTGCCAGCACCCAACTCGGATTAAGGGAGACTGAAGCTTTCTTT
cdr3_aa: CASTQLGLRETEAFF

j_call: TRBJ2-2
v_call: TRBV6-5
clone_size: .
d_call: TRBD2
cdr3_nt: TGTGCCAGCAGTTCTAGCGGGGGGGCCACCGGGGAGCTGTTTTTT
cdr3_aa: CASSSSGGATGELFF

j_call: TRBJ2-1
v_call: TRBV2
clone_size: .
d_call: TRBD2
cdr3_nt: TGTGCCAGCAGTGAAGAGGTTATGCGGGGGGCCCTTAATGAGCAGTTCTTC
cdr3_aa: CASSEEVMRGALNEQFF

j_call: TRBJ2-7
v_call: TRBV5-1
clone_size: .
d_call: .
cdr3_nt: TGCGCCAGCAGCTTGGTCCAGGGAGAGCAGTACTTC
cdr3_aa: CASSLVQGEQYF

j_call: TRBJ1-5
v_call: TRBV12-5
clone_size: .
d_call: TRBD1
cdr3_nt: TGTGCTAGTGGCCCGGACAGGGTAGGGCCCCAGCATTTT
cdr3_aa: CASGPDRVGPQHF

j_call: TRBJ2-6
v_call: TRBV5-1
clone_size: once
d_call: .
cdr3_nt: TGCGCCAGTAGTCCGTGGGATGGGAGCTCTGGGGCCAACGTCCTGACTTTC
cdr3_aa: CASSPWDGSSGANVLTF

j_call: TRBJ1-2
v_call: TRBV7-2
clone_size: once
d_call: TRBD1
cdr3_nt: TGTGCCAGCAGTCTCACCTCGGACAGGGGCCTCTATGGCTACACCTTC
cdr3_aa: CASSLTSDRGLYGYTF

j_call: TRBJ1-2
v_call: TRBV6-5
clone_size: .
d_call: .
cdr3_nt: TGTGCCAGCACCCCTGGGTGGGACTCCAACTATGGCTACACCTTC
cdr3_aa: CASTPGWDSNYGYTF

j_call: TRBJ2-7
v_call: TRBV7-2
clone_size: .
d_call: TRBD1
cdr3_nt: TGTGCCAGCAGCTCGGGACAGCTACGCGAGCAGTACTTC
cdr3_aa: CASSSGQLREQYF

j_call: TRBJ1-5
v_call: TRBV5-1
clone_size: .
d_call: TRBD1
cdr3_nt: TGCGCCAGCAGCTTGGGAGGGGGCGATCAGCCCCAGCATTTT
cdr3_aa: CASSLGGGDQPQHF

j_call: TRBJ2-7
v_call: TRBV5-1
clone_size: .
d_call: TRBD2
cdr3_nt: TGCGCCAGCAGCTTGGCCGCCCGCAGCGGGGCCACCTACGAGCAGTACTTC
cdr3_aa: CASSLAARSGATYEQYF

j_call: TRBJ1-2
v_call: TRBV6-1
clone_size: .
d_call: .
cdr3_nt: TGTGCCAGCACCAAATCAGGAGGCAACTATGGCTACACCTTC
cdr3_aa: CASTKSGGNYGYTF

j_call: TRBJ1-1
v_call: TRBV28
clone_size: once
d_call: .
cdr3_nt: TGTGCCAGCAGTTTGGGCGGGGAAGGTAGGACTGAAGCTTTCTTT
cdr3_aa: CASSLGGEGRTEAFF